The 25 T cell receptor beta chains presented below share a single source sample, sequenced in a study of regulatory T cells in long-lasting Graves disease. Researchers made TCR beta libraries by using iRepertoire HTBI primers and running Arm-PCR on CDR3 regions. A single record per CDR3 protein comes from TCRdb applying MiXCR to the multiplex PCR reads. The table has a few hundred thousand distinct CDR3 sequences, 20% to 30% seen once. The time point: persistent/refractory GD, antithyroid drugs over 5 years with positive TRAb. The TCR library was prepared using RNA isolated from PBMCs. The sample in question was peripheral blood mononuclear cells (PBMCs), obtained when the disease was refractory, from a patient treated with antithyroid drugs. The source is a female donor with Graves disease.

In this sample, this clonotype turned up many times. The chain uses TRBV2 and TRBJ1-5, with TRBD1 as a possible D gene (6 bases). The length of the CDR3 is 14 residues. Trimming cost V 5 bases and J 0 bases, with 8 bases left between them. CDR1 and CDR2 from the germline V gene are SNHLY and FYNNEI. The CDR3 DNA reads as TGTGCCAGCAGTCAGGACAGTAGCAATCAGCCCCAGCATTTT. Protein sequence: CASSQDSSNQPQHF.

This clonotype was seen only a few times. The chain uses TRBV10-3 and TRBJ1-2; no reliable D call. V was trimmed by 2 bases and J by 4 bases, leaving 5 bases between them. This CDR3 has 12 residues. Germline CDR1 is ENHRY and CDR2 is SYGVKD. CDR3 region: CAISEDTYGYTF. The CDR3 DNA reads as TGTGCCATCAGTGAGGACACCTATGGCTACACCTTC.

This sequence joins TRBV11-2 and TRBJ2-1, with 11 bases aligning to TRBD2. The germline V gene encodes CDR1 SGHAT and CDR2 FQNNGV. The CDR3 has 18 amino acids. J lost 7 bases, V lost 1 base, and 12 bases had no gene match. The CDR3 DNA follows: TGTGCCAGCAGCTTAGTTGGGGGGGGGACTAGCGGAGGAAATGAGCAGTTCTTC. Amino acid sequence: CASSLVGGGTSGGNEQFF.

CDR3 nucleotide sequence: TGTGCCAGCAGCAACTACAAGAACACCGGGGAGCTGTTTTTT. This translates into CASSNYKNTGELFF. The rearrangement links TRBV7-8 to TRBJ2-2, with no clear D. CDR1 SGHVS and CDR2 FQNEAQ come from the germline V gene. This CDR3 region has 14 residues. V lost 5 bases and J lost 1, with 8 bases in between.

This clonotype was recorded at least ten times. The CDR3 sequence: CASSLSEKLFF. Here the CDR3 DNA reads TGTGCCAGCAGCTTATCTGAAAAACTGTTTTTT. This chain joins TRBV7-2 and TRBJ1-4; D ambiguous. V shed 2 bases and J shed 7 bases, with 2 bases lying between them. Germline V gene lookup returns CDR1 SGHTA and CDR2 FQGNSA. This CDR3 is built from 11 residues.

V gene TRBV24-1 combines with J gene TRBJ2-3; possible D gene TRBD2, 5 bases. Trimming shortened V by 4 bases and J by 0 bases, and 13 bases separated the two germline ends. The germline V gene encodes CDR1 KGHDR and CDR2 SFDVKD. This CDR3 has 16 amino acids. The CDR3 region is CATSDRAAGSTDTQYF. CDR3 nucleotide sequence: TGTGCCACCAGTGACCGAGCGGCCGGGAGCACAGATACGCAGTATTTT.

This clonotype was observed a few times. This chain joins TRBV6-1 and TRBJ1-1; the D is unclear. Trimming stripped 6 bases from V and 1 base from J, with 15 bases between. Germline loops: CDR1 MNHNS, CDR2 SASEGT. This CDR3 spans 15 amino acids. The DNA of the CDR3 is TGTGCCAGCAGCCTAACGAATACGGGGAACACTGAAGCTTTCTTT. Translated: CASSLTNTGNTEAFF.

This chain connects TRBV25-1 to TRBJ1-1; D might be TRBD1 (5 bases). The V gene's germline CDR1 is MGHDK and CDR2 SYGVNS. The V end lost 3 bases, the J end lost 6 bases, and 11 bases lay between the germline ends. The CDR3 has 13 amino acids. The CDR3 region has the DNA TGTGCCAGCAGTGAGAATGTCAGGGCTGAAGCTTTCTTT. Protein: CASSENVRAEAFF. Combining the CDR3 with reference TRBV25-1 and TRBJ1-1 gives the whole variable domain EADIYQTPRYLVIGTGKKITLECSQTMGHDKMYWYQQDPGMELHLIHYSYGVNSTEKGDLSSESTVSRIRTEHFPLTLESARPSHTSQYLCASSENVRAEAFFGQGTRLTVV.

There are a few counts of this clonotype. The V call is TRBV7-6, the J call TRBJ2-5, with D tentatively TRBD2 (5 bases). Trimming removed 10 bases from V and 4 bases from J, with 19 bases in between. CDR3 length equals 14 residues. The germline gives CDR1 SGHVS, CDR2 FNYEAQ. The chain's CDR3 is CAKAPWGVGETQYF. CDR3 in DNA: TGTGCCAAAGCCCCTTGGGGAGTGGGAGAGACCCAGTACTTC.

This clonotype has at least ten counts. The V call is TRBV12-3 or TRBV12-4, the J call TRBJ1-5; D is possibly TRBD1 (6 bases). Trimming removed 6 bases from V and 2 bases from J, with 11 bases in between. The CDR3 spans 14 residues. CDR3 nucleotide sequence: TGTGCCAGCAGAGACTGGACAGGCAATCAGCCCCAGCATTTT. The encoded protein is CASRDWTGNQPQHF.

This clonotype occurred a few times. The chain is built from TRBV7-2 and TRBJ2-5, with D perhaps TRBD2 (5 bases). The V and J ends lost 2 bases and 0 bases respectively, with 13 bases between them. Germline CDR1 SGHTA, CDR2 FQGNSA. CDR3 length: 16 amino acids. DNA of the CDR3: TGTGCCAGCAGCTTATTTGGCGGGCTGTACCAAGAGACCCAGTACTTC. Its protein product is CASSLFGGLYQETQYF. Complete variable domain (other parts from reference TRBV7-2 and TRBJ2-5): GAGVSQSPSNKVTEKGKDVELRCDPISGHTALYWYRQSLGQGLEFLIYFQGNSAPDKSGLPSDRFSAERTGGSVSTLTIQRTQQEDSAVYLCASSLFGGLYQETQYFGPGTRLLVL.

This clonotype occurred many times. The chain is built from TRBV12-3 or TRBV12-4 and TRBJ1-5; no clear D gene. This CDR3 contains 13 residues. The V and J ends lost 3 bases and 2 bases respectively, with 5 bases between them. This chain's CDR3 is CASSFGRNQPQHF. CDR3 bases: TGTGCCAGCAGTTTTGGGCGCAATCAGCCCCAGCATTTT.

This clonotype appeared many times. The genes are TRBV7-2 and TRBJ1-5; no reliable D call. Germline V lookup: CDR1 SGHTA, CDR2 FQGNSA. The length of the CDR3 is 15 residues. The ends were cut back, 4 bases at V and 4 bases at J, with 14 bases in the middle. CDR3 sequence: CASSSSGRPNQPQHF. DNA for the CDR3: TGTGCCAGCAGCTCATCTGGCAGGCCGAATCAGCCCCAGCATTTT.

This clonotype was detected ten times or more. The chain employs TRBV12-3 or TRBV12-4 and TRBJ1-2; TRBD1 is a possible D gene (6 bases). V was trimmed by 3 bases and J by 6 bases, leaving 20 bases between them. The CDR3 extends over 16 amino acids. CDR3 sequence reads: CASSLLRWGQSDGYTF. CDR3 coding DNA: TGTGCCAGCAGTTTGCTCCGCTGGGGGCAGTCGGATGGCTACACCTTC.

This clonotype was recorded a few times. The genes are TRBV24-1 and TRBJ2-7; D may be TRBD1 (6 bases). Trimming took 7 bases from V and 3 from J, leaving 9 bases between them. This CDR3 comprises 12 residues. Germline values: CDR1 KGHDR, CDR2 SFDVKD. The CDR3 coding sequence is TGTGCCACCAGCTCACAGGGCTACGAGCAGTACTTC. Residues: CATSSQGYEQYF.

This clonotype was seen more than once but under ten times. The chain joins TRBV6-1 to TRBJ2-7; D tentatively reads TRBD1 or TRBD2 (7 bases each). The V gene's germline CDR1 is MNHNS and CDR2 SASEGT. Deletions cut 6 bases from V and 4 bases from J, with 16 bases between. The CDR3 has 14 residues. The chain's CDR3 is CASRANRGGYEQYF. The CDR3 bases are TGTGCCAGCAGAGCAAACAGGGGAGGGTACGAGCAGTACTTC.

In this sample, this clonotype turned up a few times. J is TRBJ2-6 and V is TRBV5-6, with 7 nucleotides matching TRBD1. After removal of 5 bases from V and 0 bases from J, the junction contained 14 bases not matched to a gene. The CDR3 totals 19 residues. Germline V CDR1 and CDR2: SGHDT, YYEEEE. CDR3 sequence reads: CASSQNPGTVSSGANVLTF. CDR3 in DNA: TGTGCCAGCAGTCAAAATCCCGGGACAGTGTCCTCTGGGGCCAACGTCCTGACTTTC.

This clonotype has only a few counts. V and J are TRBV29-1 and TRBJ1-1, with 9 bases matching TRBD1. V lost 8 bases, J lost 0 bases, and 7 bases stayed unmatched. The CDR3 totals 14 residues. The germline V gene encodes CDR1 SQVTM and CDR2 ANQGSEA. The CDR3 DNA sequence: TGCAGCACAGGGACAGGGCTATTGAACACTGAAGCTTTCTTT. Translated, it gives CSTGTGLLNTEAFF.

The chain recombines TRBV20-1 with TRBJ2-7, with 9 positions matching TRBD1. The CDR3 is made up of 17 amino acids. From germline, CDR1 is DFQATT and CDR2 SNEGSKA (reference sequence). J was trimmed by 0 bases and V by 4 bases; bases with no gene match: 13. CDR3 in DNA: TGCAGTGCTATGCCGTCTTTGGGACAGGGACACTCCTACGAGCAGTACTTC. It encodes CSAMPSLGQGHSYEQYF.

The rearrangement uses TRBV29-1 and TRBJ1-5, with D unclear. With 4 bases removed from V and 3 bases from J, the gap between germline ends came to 10 bases. The length of the CDR3 is 13 residues. Germline CDR1 and CDR2: SQVTM and ANQGSEA. CDR3 sequence (DNA): TGCAGCGTTGGTGGGAACTTCAATCAGCCCCAGCATTTT. This gives the protein CSVGGNFNQPQHF.

This clonotype appeared many times. The chain is built from TRBV10-3 and TRBJ1-1; D is undetermined. Germline V gene sequence: CDR1 ENHRY, CDR2 SYGVKD. The CDR3 is made up of 13 amino acids. V gave up 5 bases and J gave up 2 bases, with 9 bases separating them. Written as DNA, the CDR3 is TGTGCCATCAGTTCAACAGCTAACACTGAAGCTTTCTTT. Its protein product is CAISSTANTEAFF.

This clonotype has a count of ten or more. This sequence joins TRBV27 and TRBJ1-5; D not certain. V shed 4 bases and J shed 3 bases, with 22 bases lying between them. CDR3 length: 18 amino acids. The germline V gene encodes CDR1 MNHEY and CDR2 SMNVEV (reference sequence). CDR3 region: CASSSIGLMGMINQPQHF. Here the CDR3 DNA reads TGTGCCAGCAGTTCCATCGGACTCATGGGGATGATCAATCAGCCCCAGCATTTT.

This clonotype has more than one count but fewer than ten. The chain has TRBV29-1 and TRBJ2-5; D not certain. V shed 6 bases and J shed 3 bases, with 14 bases lying between them. From germline, CDR1 is SQVTM and CDR2 ANQGSEA. The CDR3 runs to 13 residues. The DNA for the CDR3 is TGCAGCGTCGAAAAAGGACGGAAAGAGACCCAGTACTTC. As protein: CSVEKGRKETQYF.

This clonotype showed up just a few times. CDR3 DNA: TGTGCCAGCAGTCCGGACAGGGCGAATCAGCCCCAGCATTTT. Protein sequence: CASSPDRANQPQHF. The chain recombines TRBV6-1 with TRBJ1-5; 8 bases fit TRBD1. J was trimmed by 4 bases and V by 5 bases; bases with no gene match: 4. CDR3 length equals 14 residues. From germline, CDR1 is MNHNS and CDR2 SASEGT.

This clonotype has just a few counts. The gene calls are TRBV7-7 and TRBJ2-5; TRBD2 agrees at 10 bases. V was clipped by 5 bases and J by 4 bases; unmatched bases: 7. The germline V gene has CDR1 SSHAT and CDR2 FNYEAQ (reference sequence). The CDR3 has 15 amino acids. CDR3: CASSTSWTSGETQYF. The CDR3 coding sequence is TGTGCCAGCAGCACGTCCTGGACTAGCGGAGAGACCCAGTACTTC.